The rows below give T cell receptor beta chains drawn from one sample of a study of spatial heterogeneity in lung cancer. TCRdb re-analysed the 5' RACE reads in MiXCR, keeping a single row per CDR3 protein. This table has about 82,000 distinct CDR3 sequences, around an eighth appearing once. Source: PBMCs, taken at surgery. These receptors were collected from a male donor with early-stage non-small cell lung cancer. Each CDR3 is given with its conserved first and last residue. Each record gives: D gene, V gene, J gene, clone size, CDR3 protein, CDR3 DNA. D genes are given only for firm matches. Only part of the rows carry a size: once, few, many, or a class if the clone is expanded.

NA,TRBV5-4,TRBJ1-1,NA,CASSLDRANTEAFF,TGTGCCAGCAGCTTGGACAGGGCTAACACTGAAGCTTTCTTT
NA,TRBV27,TRBJ1-5,NA,CASSLYPGADGNQPQHF,TGTGCCAGCAGTTTATACCCAGGGGCAGATGGCAATCAGCCCCAGCATTTT
NA,TRBV10-2,TRBJ2-3,NA,CDSSDGAESTQYF,TGCGACAGCAGTGACGGAGCGGAGAGTACGCAGTATTTT
NA,TRBV20-1,TRBJ1-5,NA,CSARETGKGNQPQHF,TGCAGTGCTAGAGAAACAGGGAAAGGCAATCAGCCCCAGCATTTT
TRBD2,TRBV15,TRBJ2-1,few,CATSRDWLAGAYNEQFF,TGTGCCACCAGCAGAGATTGGCTAGCGGGAGCCTACAATGAGCAGTTCTTC
NA,TRBV29-1,TRBJ2-3,many,CSVSQRVPDTQYF,TGCAGCGTCTCCCAGAGGGTCCCAGATACGCAGTATTTT
NA,TRBV19,TRBJ2-1,few,CASSIVAALGNEQFF,TGTGCCAGTAGTATAGTAGCGGCCCTCGGCAATGAGCAGTTCTTC
NA,TRBV30,TRBJ1-5,many,CAWSVSSNQPQHF,TGTGCCTGGAGTGTATCGAGCAATCAGCCCCAGCATTTT
TRBD1,TRBV7-9,TRBJ2-2,NA,CATRPPGDRDYYGELFF,TGTGCCACCCGCCCCCCCGGGGACAGGGATTACTACGGGGAGCTGTTTTTT
NA,TRBV6-1,TRBJ1-1,NA,CASSARDSRATEAFF,TGTGCCAGCAGTGCGCGGGACTCAAGAGCAACTGAAGCTTTCTTT